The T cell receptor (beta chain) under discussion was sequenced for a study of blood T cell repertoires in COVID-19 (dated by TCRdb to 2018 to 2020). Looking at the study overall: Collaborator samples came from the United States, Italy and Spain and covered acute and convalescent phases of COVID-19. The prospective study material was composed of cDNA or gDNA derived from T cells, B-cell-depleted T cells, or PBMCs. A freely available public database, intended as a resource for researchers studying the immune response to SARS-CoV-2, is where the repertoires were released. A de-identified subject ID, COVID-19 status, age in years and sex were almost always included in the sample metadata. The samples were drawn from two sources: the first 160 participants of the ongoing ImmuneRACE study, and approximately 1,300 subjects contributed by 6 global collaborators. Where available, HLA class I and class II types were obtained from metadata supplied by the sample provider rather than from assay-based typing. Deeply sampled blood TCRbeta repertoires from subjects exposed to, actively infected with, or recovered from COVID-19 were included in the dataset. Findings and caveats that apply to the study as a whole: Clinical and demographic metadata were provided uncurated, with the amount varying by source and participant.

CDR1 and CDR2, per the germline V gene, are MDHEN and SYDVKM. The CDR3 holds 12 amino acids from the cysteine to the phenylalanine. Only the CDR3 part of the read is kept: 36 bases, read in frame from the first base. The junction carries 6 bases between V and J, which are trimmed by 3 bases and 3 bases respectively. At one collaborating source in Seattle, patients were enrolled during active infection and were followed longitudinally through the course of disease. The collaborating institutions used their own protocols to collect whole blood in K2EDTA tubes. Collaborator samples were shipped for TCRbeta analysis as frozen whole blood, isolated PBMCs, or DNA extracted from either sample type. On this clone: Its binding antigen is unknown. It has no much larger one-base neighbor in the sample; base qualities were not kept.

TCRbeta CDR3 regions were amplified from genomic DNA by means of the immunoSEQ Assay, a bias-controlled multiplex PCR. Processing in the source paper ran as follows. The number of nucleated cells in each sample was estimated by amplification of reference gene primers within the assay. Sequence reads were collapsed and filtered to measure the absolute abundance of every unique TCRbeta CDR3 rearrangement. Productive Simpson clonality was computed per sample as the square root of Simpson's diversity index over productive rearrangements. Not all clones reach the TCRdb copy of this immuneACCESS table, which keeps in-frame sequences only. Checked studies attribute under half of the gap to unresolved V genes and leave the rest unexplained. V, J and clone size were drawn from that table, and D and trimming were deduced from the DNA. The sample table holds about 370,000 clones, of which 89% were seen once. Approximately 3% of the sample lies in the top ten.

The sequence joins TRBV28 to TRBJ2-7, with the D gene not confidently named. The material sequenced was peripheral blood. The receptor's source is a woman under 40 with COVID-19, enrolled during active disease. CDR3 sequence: CASSLTGYEQYF. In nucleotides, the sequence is TGTGCCAGCAGTTTGACGGGCTACGAGCAGTACTTC.